What follows are 7 T cell receptor beta chains derived from one specimen sequenced in a study of T cell repertoires in cytomegalovirus infection. These receptors have no known antigen. From the reads, TCRdb called clonotypes with MiXCR, one entry per CDR3 protein. Here the sample spans hundreds of thousands of distinct CDR3 sequences, almost 30% being singletons. The material was cultured PBMCs, obtained from culture after CMV antigen stimulation. The receptor source for this set is a human donor in good health (CMV status not recorded). Some clones in this sample may be carry-over from other donors' samples.

This clonotype was found many times. V and J are TRBV7-9 and TRBJ1-1, with TRBD1 as a possible D gene (5 bases). CDR3 length: 15 residues. Germline CDR1 and CDR2: SEHNR and FQNEAQ (reference sequence). V was pared by 5 bases and J by 5 bases, with 18 bases between. The chain's CDR3 is CASSAVEGLGTEAFF. In DNA, the CDR3 is TGTGCCAGCAGCGCGGTAGAGGGACTGGGAACTGAAGCTTTCTTT. The full variable domain, rest sourced from reference TRBV7-9 and TRBJ1-1, is DTGVSQNPRHKITKRGQNVTFRCDPISEHNRLYWYRQTLGQGPEFLTYFQNEAQLEKSRLLSDRFSAERPKGSFSTLEIQRTEQGDSAMYLCASSAVEGLGTEAFFGQGTRLTVV.

The chain carries TRBV4-2 and TRBJ2-3; D call uncertain. Trimming took off 0 bases at V and 0 bases at J, with 13 bases between the two ends. This CDR3 spans 17 amino acids. CDR1 LGHNA and CDR2 YNFKEQ come from the germline V gene. The CDR3 protein is CASSQDPLPASTDTQYF. The CDR3 DNA reads TGTGCCAGCAGCCAAGATCCCCTCCCAGCTAGCACAGATACGCAGTATTTT.

V and J are TRBV10-3 and TRBJ2-7; D is unclear. Germline lookup yields CDR1 ENHRY and CDR2 SYGVKD. V lost 0 bases, J lost 1 base, and 7 bases lay in between. CDR3 length equals 14 residues. In DNA form, the CDR3 reads TGTGCCATCAGTGAGTCTGTGAGTTCCTACGAGCAGTACTTC. Encoded protein: CAISESVSSYEQYF.

The CDR3 region is CASSWTASYNEQFF. Written as DNA, the CDR3 is TGTGCCAGCAGCTGGACAGCCTCCTACAATGAGCAGTTCTTC. J is TRBJ2-1 and V is TRBV7-9; tentative D call: TRBD1 (6 bases). This CDR3 region has 14 residues. Per germline, CDR1 SEHNR and CDR2 FQNEAQ (reference sequence). Between the trimmed V and J ends, which lost 4 bases and 0 bases, there was a span of 7 bases.

The DNA for the CDR3 is TGTGCCAGCAGTTTATGGGACGAGCAGTACTTC. As protein: CASSLWDEQYF. This chain connects TRBV28 to TRBJ2-7; no definite D call. V shed 0 bases and J shed 5 bases, with 2 bases lying between them. Germline lookup yields CDR1 MDHEN and CDR2 SYDVKM. CDR3 length: 11 residues.

A remark on this clonotype: Given a much more abundant clone one base away, this may be a read error. This chain uses TRBV6-2 or TRBV6-3 with TRBJ2-7, with D tentatively TRBD2 (6 bases). CDR1 is MNHEY and CDR2 is SVGEGT in the germline V gene. This CDR3 spans 13 amino acids. V shed 8 bases and J shed 0 bases, with 11 bases lying between them. Here the CDR3 reads CASGLTDSYEQYF. CDR3 DNA sequence: TGTGCCAGCGGACTAACGGACTCCTACGAGCAGTACTTC.

The CDR3 region has the DNA TGTGCCAGCAGTAACGGGAGTCCCCAAGGAGATGAGCAGTTCTTC. Amino acids: CASSNGSPQGDEQFF. V gene TRBV2 combines with J gene TRBJ2-1; weak D call: TRBD2 (6 bases). CDR3 length: 15 amino acids. CDR1 and CDR2 from the germline V gene are SNHLY and FYNNEI. V lost 5 bases, J lost 8 bases, and 19 bases lay in between. Complete variable domain (other parts from reference TRBV2 and TRBJ2-1): EPEVTQTPSHQVTQMGQEVILRCVPISNHLYFYWYRQILGQKVEFLVSFYNNEISEKSEIFDDQFSVERPDGSNFTLKIRSTKLEDSAMYFCASSNGSPQGDEQFFGPGTRLTVL.